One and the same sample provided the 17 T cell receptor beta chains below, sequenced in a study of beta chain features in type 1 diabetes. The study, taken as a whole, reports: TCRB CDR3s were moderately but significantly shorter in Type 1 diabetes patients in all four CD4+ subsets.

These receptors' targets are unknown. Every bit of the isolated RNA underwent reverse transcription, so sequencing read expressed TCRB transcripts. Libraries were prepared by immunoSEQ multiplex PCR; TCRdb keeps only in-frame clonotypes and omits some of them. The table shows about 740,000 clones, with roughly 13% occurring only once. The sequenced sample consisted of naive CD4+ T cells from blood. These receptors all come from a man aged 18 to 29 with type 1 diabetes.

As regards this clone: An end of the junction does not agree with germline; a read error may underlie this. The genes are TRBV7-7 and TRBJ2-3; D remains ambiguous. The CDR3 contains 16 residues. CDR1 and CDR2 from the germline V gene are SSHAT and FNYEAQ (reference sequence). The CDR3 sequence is CASSLGLGYSTDTQYF. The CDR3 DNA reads TGTGCTAGCAGCTTAGGGCTCGGCTACAGCACAGATACGCAGTATTTT.

CDR3 protein: CASSVGASGQETQYF. The CDR3 coding sequence is TGTGCCAGCAGCGTAGGGGCTAGCGGACAAGAGACCCAGTACTTC. The V call is TRBV9, the J call TRBJ2-5; 7 nucleotides agree with TRBD2. Losses at the gene ends were 0 bases for V and 2 bases for J; bases not matched to a gene: 4. CDR3 length: 15 residues. Germline loops: CDR1 SGDLS, CDR2 YYNGEE.

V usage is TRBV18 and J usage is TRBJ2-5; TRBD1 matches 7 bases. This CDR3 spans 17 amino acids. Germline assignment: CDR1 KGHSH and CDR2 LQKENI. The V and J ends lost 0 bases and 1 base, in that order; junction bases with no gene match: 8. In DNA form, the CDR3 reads TGTGCCAGCTCACCACCGGTCAGGGGGTTTACCCAAGAGACCCAGTACTTC. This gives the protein CASSPPVRGFTQETQYF.

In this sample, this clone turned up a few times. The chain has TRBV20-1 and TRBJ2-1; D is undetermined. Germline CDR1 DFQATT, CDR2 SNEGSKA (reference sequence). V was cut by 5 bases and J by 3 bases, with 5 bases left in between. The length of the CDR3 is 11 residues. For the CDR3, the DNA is TGCAGTGCTCCCAACTACAATGAGCAGTTCTTC. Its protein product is CSAPNYNEQFF.

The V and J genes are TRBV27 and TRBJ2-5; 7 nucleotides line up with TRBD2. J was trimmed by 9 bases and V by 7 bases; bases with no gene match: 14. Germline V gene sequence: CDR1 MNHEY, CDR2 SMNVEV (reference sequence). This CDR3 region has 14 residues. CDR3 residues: CASTQASGGGPQYF. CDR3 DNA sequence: TGTGCCAGCACTCAGGCGTCGGGGGGTGGGCCCCAGTACTTC.

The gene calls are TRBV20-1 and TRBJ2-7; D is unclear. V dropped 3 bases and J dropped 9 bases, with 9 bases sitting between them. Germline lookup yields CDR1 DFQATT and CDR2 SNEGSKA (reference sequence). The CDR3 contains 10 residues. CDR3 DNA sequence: TGCAGTGCTAGGTCCGGATCGCAGTACTTC. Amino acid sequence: CSARSGSQYF.

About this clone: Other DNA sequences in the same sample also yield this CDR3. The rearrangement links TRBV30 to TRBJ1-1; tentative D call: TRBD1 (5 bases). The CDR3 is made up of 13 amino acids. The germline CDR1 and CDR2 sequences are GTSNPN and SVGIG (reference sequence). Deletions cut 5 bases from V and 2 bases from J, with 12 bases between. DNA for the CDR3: TGTGCCTGGTCCGGGCAGGGAAACACTGAAGCTTTCTTT. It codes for CAWSGQGNTEAFF.

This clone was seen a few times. CDR3 bases: TGCAGCCAAAGGGGCGCCGGCACTGAAGCTTTCTTT. Protein sequence: CSQRGAGTEAFF. V is TRBV29-1 and J is TRBJ1-1; TRBD1 is a possible D gene (5 bases). Germline assignment: CDR1 SQVTM and CDR2 ANQGSEA. The CDR3 consists of 12 residues. Trimming took 8 bases from V and 4 from J, leaving 14 bases between them.

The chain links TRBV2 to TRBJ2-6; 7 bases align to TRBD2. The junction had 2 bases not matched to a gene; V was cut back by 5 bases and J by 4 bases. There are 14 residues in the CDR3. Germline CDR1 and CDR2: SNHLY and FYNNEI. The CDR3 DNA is TGTGCCAGCAGTAGGGAGGGCGGGGCCAACGTCCTGACTTTC. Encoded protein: CASSREGGANVLTF.

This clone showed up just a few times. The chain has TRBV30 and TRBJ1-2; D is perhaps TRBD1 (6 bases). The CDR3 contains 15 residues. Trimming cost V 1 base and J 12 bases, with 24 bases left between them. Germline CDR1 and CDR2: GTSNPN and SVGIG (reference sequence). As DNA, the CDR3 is TGTGCCTGGAGTGACCTCAGGGGCCGCTTGACTGCGGACACCTTC. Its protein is CAWSDLRGRLTADTF.

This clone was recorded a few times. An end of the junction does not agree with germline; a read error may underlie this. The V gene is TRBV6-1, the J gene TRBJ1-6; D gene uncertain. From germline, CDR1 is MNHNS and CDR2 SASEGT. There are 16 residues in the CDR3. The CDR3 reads CAISGRDPGGNSPLHF. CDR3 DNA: TGTGCCATCAGTGGAAGGGATCCAGGAGGGAATTCACCCCTCCACTTT.

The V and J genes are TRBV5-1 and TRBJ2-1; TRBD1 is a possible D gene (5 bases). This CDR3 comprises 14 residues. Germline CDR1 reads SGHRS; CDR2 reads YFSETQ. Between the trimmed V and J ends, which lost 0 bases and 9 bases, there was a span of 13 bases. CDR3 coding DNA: TGCGCCAGCAGCTTGGAACAGGCAGCACGTGAGCAGTTCTTC. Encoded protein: CASSLEQAAREQFF.

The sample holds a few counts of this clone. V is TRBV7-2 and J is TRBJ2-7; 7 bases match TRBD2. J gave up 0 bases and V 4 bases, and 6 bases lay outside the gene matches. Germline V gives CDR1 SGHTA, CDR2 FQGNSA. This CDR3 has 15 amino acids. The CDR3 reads CASSYQGGSSYEQYF. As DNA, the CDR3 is TGTGCCAGCAGCTACCAGGGCGGGAGCTCCTACGAGCAGTACTTC.

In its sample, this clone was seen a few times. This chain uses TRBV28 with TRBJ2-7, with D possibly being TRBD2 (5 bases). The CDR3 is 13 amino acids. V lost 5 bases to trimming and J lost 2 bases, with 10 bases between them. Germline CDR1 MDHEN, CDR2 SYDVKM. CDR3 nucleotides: TGTGCCAGCAGTGTCCGGGAACCCTACGAGCAGTACTTC. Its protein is CASSVREPYEQYF.

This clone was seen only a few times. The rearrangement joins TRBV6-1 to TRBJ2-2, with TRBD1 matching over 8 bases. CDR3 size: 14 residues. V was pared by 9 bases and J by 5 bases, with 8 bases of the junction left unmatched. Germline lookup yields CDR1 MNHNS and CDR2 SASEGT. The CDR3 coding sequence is TGTGCCAGTGGTTTGCAGGGGGCTACCGGGGAGCTGTTTTTT. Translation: CASGLQGATGELFF.

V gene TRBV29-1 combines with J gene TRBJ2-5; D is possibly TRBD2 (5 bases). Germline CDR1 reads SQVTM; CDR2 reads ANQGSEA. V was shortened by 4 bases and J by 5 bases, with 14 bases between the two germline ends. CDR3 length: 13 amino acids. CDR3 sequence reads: CSVVAFRGETQYF. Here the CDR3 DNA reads TGCAGCGTTGTCGCGTTCCGAGGGGAGACCCAGTACTTC.

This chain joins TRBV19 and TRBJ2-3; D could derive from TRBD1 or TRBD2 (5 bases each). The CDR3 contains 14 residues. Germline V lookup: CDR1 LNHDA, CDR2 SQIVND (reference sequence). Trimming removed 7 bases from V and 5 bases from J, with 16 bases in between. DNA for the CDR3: TGTGCCAGTACCGCGAGGGGAGTTGGAGATACGCAGTATTTT. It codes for CASTARGVGDTQYF.